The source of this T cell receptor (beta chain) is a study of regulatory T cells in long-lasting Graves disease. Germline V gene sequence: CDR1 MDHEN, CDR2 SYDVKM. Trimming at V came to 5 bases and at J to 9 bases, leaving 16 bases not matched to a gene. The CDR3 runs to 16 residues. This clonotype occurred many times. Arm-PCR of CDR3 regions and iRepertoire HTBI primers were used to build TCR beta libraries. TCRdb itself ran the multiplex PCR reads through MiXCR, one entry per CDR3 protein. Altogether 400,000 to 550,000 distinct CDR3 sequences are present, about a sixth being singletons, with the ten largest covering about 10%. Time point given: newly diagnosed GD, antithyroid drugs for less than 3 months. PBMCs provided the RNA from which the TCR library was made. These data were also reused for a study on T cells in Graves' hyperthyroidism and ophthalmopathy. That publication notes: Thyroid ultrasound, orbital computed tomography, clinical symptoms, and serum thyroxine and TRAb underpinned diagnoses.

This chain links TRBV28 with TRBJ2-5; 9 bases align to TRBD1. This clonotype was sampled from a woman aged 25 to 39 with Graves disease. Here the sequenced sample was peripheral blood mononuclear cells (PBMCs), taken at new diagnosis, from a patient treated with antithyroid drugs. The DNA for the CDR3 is TGTGCCAGCAGTCCGACGAGGGACAGGGACCATTGGGCCCAGTACTTC. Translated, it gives CASSPTRDRDHWAQYF.